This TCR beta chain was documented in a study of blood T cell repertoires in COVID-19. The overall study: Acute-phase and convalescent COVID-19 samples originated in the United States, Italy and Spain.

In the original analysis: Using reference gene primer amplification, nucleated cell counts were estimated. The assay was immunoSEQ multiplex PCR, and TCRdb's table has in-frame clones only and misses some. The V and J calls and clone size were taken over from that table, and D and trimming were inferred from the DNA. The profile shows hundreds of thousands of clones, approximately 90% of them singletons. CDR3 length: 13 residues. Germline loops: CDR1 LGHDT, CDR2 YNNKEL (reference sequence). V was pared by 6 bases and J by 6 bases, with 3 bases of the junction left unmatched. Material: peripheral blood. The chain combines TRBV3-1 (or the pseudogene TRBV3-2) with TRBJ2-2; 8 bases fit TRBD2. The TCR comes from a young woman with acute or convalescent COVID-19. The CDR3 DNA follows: TGTGCCAGCAGATCGGGGGGGGCCGGGGAGCTGTTTTTT. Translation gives CASRSGGAGELFF.